The next 18 T cell receptor beta chains were all read from a single sample in a study of blood T cells in healthy people across ages. Using a J-beta primer mix together with a sample-barcoded 5' primer, a second PCR was run for about 6 to 12 cycles. TCRdb called the 5' RACE reads again in MiXCR, with one record for every CDR3 protein. The sample has 1,800,000 or so distinct CDR3 sequences; roughly two fifths are singletons. Sequencing was carried out using blood. The receptor source for this set is a human donor in good health.

This clonotype was found a few times. The chain employs TRBV18 and TRBJ2-1; D is perhaps TRBD2 (6 bases). V was trimmed by 2 bases and J by 8 bases, leaving 13 bases between them. This CDR3 contains 14 residues. Germline V CDR1 and CDR2: KGHSH, LQKENI. CDR3: CASSPGLTGDEQFF. The CDR3 DNA follows: TGTGCCAGCTCACCAGGGCTGACGGGAGATGAGCAGTTCTTC. Full variable domain (outside the CDR3, taken from reference TRBV18 and TRBJ2-1): NAGVMQNPRHLVRRRGQEARLRCSPMKGHSHVYWYRQLPEEGLKFMVYLQKENIIDESGMPKERFSAEFPKEGPSILRIQQVVRGDSAAYFCASSPGLTGDEQFFGPGTRLTVL.

The chain employs TRBV27 and TRBJ1-5, with D possibly TRBD1 on 5 matching bases. Deletions cut 6 bases from V and 3 bases from J, with 12 bases between. The germline V gene has CDR1 MNHEY and CDR2 SMNVEV (reference sequence). This CDR3 contains 14 residues. CDR3 sequence: CASSPQGPNQPQHF. CDR3 nucleotides: TGTGCCAGCAGCCCGCAGGGACCCAATCAGCCCCAGCATTTT.

This clonotype was seen a handful of times. The chain is built from TRBV6-5 and TRBJ2-2; D is unclear. The CDR3 extends over 13 amino acids. Per the germline V gene, CDR1 is MNHEY and CDR2 is SVGAGI. Between the trimmed V and J ends, which lost 6 bases and 4 bases, there was a span of 9 bases. The CDR3 coding sequence is TGTGCCAGCAGGGTCCCCGCCACCGGGGAGCTGTTTTTT. It encodes CASRVPATGELFF.

This clonotype has a single count. The rearrangement links TRBV18 to TRBJ1-2; no clear D gene. Germline V gives CDR1 KGHSH, CDR2 LQKENI. Deletions cut 7 bases from V and 4 bases from J, with 16 bases between. This CDR3 has 14 amino acids. DNA for the CDR3: TGTGCCAGCTTTAAGGGAGGAACCTCCTATGGCTACACCTTC. Amino acid sequence: CASFKGGTSYGYTF.

About this clonotype: The missing conserved phenylalanine or tryptophan at the end of this CDR3 makes a read error likely. This chain uses TRBV9 with TRBJ2-3, with 12 bases identical to TRBD1. CDR1 and CDR2 from the germline V gene are SGDLS and YYNGEE. Trimming at V came to 3 bases and at J to 7 bases, leaving 9 bases not matched to a gene. The CDR3 has 16 amino acids. The chain's CDR3 is CASSDSSGTGGHTQYY. The DNA for the CDR3 is TGTGCCAGCAGCGATTCGTCCGGGACAGGGGGCCATACGCAGTATTAT.

The chain combines TRBV3-1 with TRBJ2-7; a possible D gene is TRBD1 (6 bases). The V end lost 0 bases, the J end lost 0 bases, and 15 bases lay between the germline ends. The CDR3 length is 17 residues. Germline V gives CDR1 LGHDT, CDR2 YNNKEL (reference sequence). CDR3 sequence: CASSQEWTAGASYEQYF. DNA for the CDR3: TGTGCCAGCAGCCAAGAATGGACAGCCGGTGCCTCCTACGAGCAGTACTTC.

This clonotype was seen only a few times. The chain joins TRBV20-1 to TRBJ2-7; D possibly uses TRBD1 or TRBD2 (5 bases each). The CDR3 spans 14 residues. Germline CDR1 DFQATT, CDR2 SNEGSKA (reference sequence). The ends were cut back, 3 bases at V and 3 bases at J, with 15 bases in the middle. In nucleotides, the CDR3 is TGCAGTGCTAGGGGGGACCGTACTTACTACGAGCAGTACTTC. Encoded protein: CSARGDRTYYEQYF.

The table lists this clonotype with a few counts. This may be a read error: a much more frequent sequence differs by one nucleotide. This chain joins TRBV20-1 and TRBJ2-5; no firm D call. CDR3 length equals 10 residues. Trimming cost V 4 bases and J 5 bases, with 5 bases left between them. CDR1 DFQATT and CDR2 SNEGSKA come from the germline V gene (reference sequence). CDR3 protein: CSANRETQYF. CDR3 in DNA: TGCAGTGCTAATAGGGAGACCCAGTACTTC.

CDR3 sequence reads: CASSQEAASNYGYTF. The CDR3 region has the DNA TGTGCCAGCAGCCAAGAGGCAGCATCTAACTATGGCTACACCTTC. This chain connects TRBV4-2 to TRBJ1-2; D gene uncertain. CDR1 and CDR2 (germline): LGHNA, YNFKEQ. CDR3 size: 15 residues. V was clipped by 0 bases and J by 0 bases, with 8 bases between them.

The gene calls are TRBV28 and TRBJ1-2; D is possibly TRBD1 (5 bases). Germline V gene data show CDR1 as MDHEN and CDR2 as SYDVKM. Trimming stripped 3 bases from V and 8 bases from J, with 16 bases between. This CDR3 region has 14 residues. This chain's CDR3 is CASSLAGHLRGYTF. The CDR3 DNA is TGTGCCAGCAGTTTGGCCGGACATTTGAGGGGCTACACCTTC.

The gene calls are TRBV29-1 and TRBJ2-3; D gene uncertain. V was clipped by 8 bases and J by 3 bases, with 15 bases between them. Germline CDR1 reads SQVTM; CDR2 reads ANQGSEA. The length of the CDR3 is 13 residues. This CDR3 reads CSFKRSVTDTQYF. The CDR3 DNA reads TGCAGCTTTAAAAGGAGTGTAACAGATACGCAGTATTTT.

The chain is built from TRBV10-3 and TRBJ2-5; D uncertain. The V gene lost 0 bases and the J gene lost 4 bases, with 15 bases spanning the gap. The CDR3 is 16 amino acids. Germline V gene sequence: CDR1 ENHRY, CDR2 SYGVKD. The CDR3 sequence: CAISESWLGSGETQYF. The CDR3 DNA reads TGTGCCATCAGTGAGTCGTGGTTGGGGTCTGGAGAGACCCAGTACTTC.

This clonotype was seen many times. The chain couples TRBV10-3 to TRBJ2-6; tentative D call: TRBD2 (6 bases). V lost 0 bases, J lost 1 base, and 7 bases lay in between. Germline CDR1 is ENHRY and CDR2 is SYGVKD. This CDR3 is built from 16 residues. CDR3 amino acids: CAISESAGSGANVLTF. The CDR3, as DNA: TGTGCCATCAGTGAGTCGGCGGGGTCTGGGGCCAACGTCCTGACTTTC.

The chain employs TRBV19 and TRBJ1-2, with TRBD1 matching over 7 bases. Losses at the gene ends were 10 bases for V and 2 bases for J; bases not matched to a gene: 7. The CDR3 is made up of 13 amino acids. CDR1 and CDR2 (germline): LNHDA, SQIVND (reference sequence). In nucleotides, the CDR3 is TGTGCCACCAGACAGGGCCCCAACTATGGCTACACCTTC. This codes for CATRQGPNYGYTF.

The chain is built from TRBV6-5 and TRBJ1-2; D may be TRBD1 (6 bases). Trimming removed 6 bases from V and 5 bases from J, with 16 bases in between. Looked up from germline, CDR1 is MNHEY and CDR2 is SVGAGI. There are 14 residues in the CDR3. The CDR3 sequence: CASSKIRGGYGYTF. The CDR3 DNA follows: TGTGCCAGCAGCAAGATCAGGGGTGGGTATGGCTACACCTTC.

This clonotype was picked up a small number of times. The genes are TRBV6-5 and TRBJ2-1; 10 nucleotides match TRBD1. Per germline, CDR1 MNHEY and CDR2 SVGAGI. The CDR3 runs 15 residues. V shed 6 bases and J 6 bases; nucleotides not matched to a gene: 8. CDR3 nucleotides: TGTGCCAGCAGGCACCCGGACAGGGGGTCCAATGAGCAGTTCTTC. Residues: CASRHPDRGSNEQFF.

The chain recombines TRBV4-1 with TRBJ2-5, with 11 bases fitting TRBD2. Germline CDR1 is MGHRA and CDR2 is YSYEKL. The CDR3 is made up of 16 amino acids. The trim removed 1 base at V and 4 bases at J, leaving 5 bases unmatched. The CDR3: CASSQAVAGGPETQYF. CDR3 nucleotide sequence: TGCGCCAGCAGCCAAGCGGTAGCGGGGGGGCCAGAGACCCAGTACTTC.

The V and J genes are TRBV20-1 and TRBJ2-7; no reliable D call. V dropped 0 bases and J dropped 6 bases, with 9 bases sitting between them. Germline CDR1 reads DFQATT; CDR2 reads SNEGSKA (reference sequence). This CDR3 contains 12 residues. The CDR3 protein is CSARDFGFEQYF. The DNA for the CDR3 is TGCAGTGCTAGAGATTTCGGTTTCGAGCAGTACTTC.